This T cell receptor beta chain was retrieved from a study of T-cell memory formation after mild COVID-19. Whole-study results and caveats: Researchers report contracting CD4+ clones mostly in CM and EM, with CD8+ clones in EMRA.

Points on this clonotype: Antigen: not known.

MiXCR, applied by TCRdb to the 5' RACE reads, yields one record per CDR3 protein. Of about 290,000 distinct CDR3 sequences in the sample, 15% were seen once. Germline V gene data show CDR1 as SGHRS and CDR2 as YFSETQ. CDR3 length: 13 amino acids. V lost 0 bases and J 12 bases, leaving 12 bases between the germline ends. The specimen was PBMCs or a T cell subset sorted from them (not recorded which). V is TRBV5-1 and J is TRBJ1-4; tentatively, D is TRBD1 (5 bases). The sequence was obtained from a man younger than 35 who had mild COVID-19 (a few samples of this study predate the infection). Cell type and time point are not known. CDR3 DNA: TGCGCCAGCAGCTTGGGACAGTTTAATCAACTGTTTTTT. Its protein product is CASSLGQFNQLFF.